These T cell receptor beta chains were read from a single sample in a study of blood T cell repertoires in COVID-19. The protocol was immunoSEQ multiplex PCR, while the TCRdb copy is restricted to in-frame clones and leaves out a portion. The sample has 380,000 or so clones; over 65% are singletons. The sample consisted of peripheral blood. Receptors were obtained from a human donor with acute or convalescent COVID-19. The donor label of this sample is uncertain. Both conserved end residues are part of each CDR3. D genes are given only for firm matches. Size is omitted from some rows. Given values are once, few, many or a class for expanded clones.

v_gene	abundance	d_gene	j_gene	CDR3aa	CDR3nt
TRBV9	-	-	TRBJ2-1	CASSSSGSSYNEQFF	TGTGCCAGCAGCTCCTCAGGTAGCTCCTACAATGAGCAGTTCTTC
TRBV18	-	TRBD1	TRBJ1-1	CASSPQRQGMDTEAFF	TGTGCCAGCTCACCACAGCGACAGGGAATGGACACTGAAGCTTTCTTT
TRBV13	-	-	TRBJ2-5	CASSRYQETQYF	TGTGCCAGCAGCCGGTACCAAGAGACCCAGTACTTC
TRBV2	-	TRBD1	TRBJ1-2	CASSTTGGGYGYTF	TGTGCCAGCAGCACTACAGGGGGCGGCTATGGCTACACCTTC
TRBV28	once	TRBD2	TRBJ2-3	CATTRAGVRTDTQYF	TGTGCCACCACCCGGGCGGGAGTGAGGACAGATACGCAGTATTTT
TRBV9	few	TRBD1	TRBJ1-2	CASSKQGLGSYGYTF	TGTGCCAGCAGCAAACAGGGGCTAGGAAGCTATGGCTACACCTTC
TRBV29-1	-	TRBD1	TRBJ1-1	CSVGDRGGVPEAFF	TGCAGCGTTGGGGACAGGGGCGGGGTTCCTGAAGCTTTCTTT
TRBV30	-	-	TRBJ2-1	CAWKGSSGLGSYNEQFF	TGTGCCTGGAAGGGGTCGAGCGGGCTTGGCTCCTACAATGAGCAGTTCTTC
TRBV4-2	-	-	TRBJ1-4	CASSQDLGARSEKLFF	TGTGCCAGCAGCCAAGATCTGGGGGCGAGGAGTGAAAAACTGTTTTTT
TRBV29-1	-	-	TRBJ2-1	CSVVPRGDEQFF	TGCAGCGTTGTGCCCAGGGGCGATGAGCAGTTCTTC
TRBV6-5	-	TRBD1	TRBJ1-1	CASSYSGTGATEAFF	TGTGCCAGCAGTTACTCCGGGACAGGGGCTACTGAAGCTTTCTTT
TRBV30	-	TRBD1	TRBJ1-3	CAWTGQGFSGNTIYF	TGTGCCTGGACGGGACAGGGATTTTCTGGAAACACCATATATTTT
TRBV5-1	-	-	TRBJ1-1	CASSLGAGNTEAFF	TGCGCCAGCAGCTTGGGAGCGGGGAACACTGAAGCTTTCTTT